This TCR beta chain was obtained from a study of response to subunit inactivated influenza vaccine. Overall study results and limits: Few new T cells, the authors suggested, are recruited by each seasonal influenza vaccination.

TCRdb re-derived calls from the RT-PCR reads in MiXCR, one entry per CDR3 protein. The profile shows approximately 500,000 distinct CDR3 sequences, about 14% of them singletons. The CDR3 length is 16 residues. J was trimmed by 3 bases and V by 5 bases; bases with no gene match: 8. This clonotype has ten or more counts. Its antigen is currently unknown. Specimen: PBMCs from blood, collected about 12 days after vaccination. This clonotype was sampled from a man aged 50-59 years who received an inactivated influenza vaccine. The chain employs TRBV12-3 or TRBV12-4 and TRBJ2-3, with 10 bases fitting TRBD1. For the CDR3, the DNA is TGTGCCAGCAGTGGGACAGGGGAAGGCTCTACAGATACGCAGTATTTT. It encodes CASSGTGEGSTDTQYF.